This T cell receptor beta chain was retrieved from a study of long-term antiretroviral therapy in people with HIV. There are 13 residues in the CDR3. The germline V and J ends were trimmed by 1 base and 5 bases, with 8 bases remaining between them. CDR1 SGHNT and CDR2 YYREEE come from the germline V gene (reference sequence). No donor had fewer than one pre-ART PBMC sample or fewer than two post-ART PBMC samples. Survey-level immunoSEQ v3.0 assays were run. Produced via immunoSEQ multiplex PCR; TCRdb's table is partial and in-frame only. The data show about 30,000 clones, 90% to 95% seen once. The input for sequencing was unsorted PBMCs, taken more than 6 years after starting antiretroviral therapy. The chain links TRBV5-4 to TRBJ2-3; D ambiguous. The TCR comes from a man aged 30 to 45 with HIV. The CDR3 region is CASSLRSLDTQYF. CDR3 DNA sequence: TGTGCCAGCAGCTTGAGGAGTCTAGATACGCAGTATTTT.